The next 19 T cell receptor beta chains were all read from a single sample in a study of T cell responses to AZD1222 COVID-19 vaccine. Using immunoSEQ multiplex PCR, the repertoire was profiled, and TCRdb retains in-frame clones only, with some absent. The table lists around 84,000 clones, 90% to 95% of them singletons. Material: peripheral blood, obtained on day 0 of MenACWY control vaccination. These receptor sequences come from an adult in good health.

Only a few counts were recorded for this clone. The genes are TRBV9 and TRBJ2-5, with TRBD2 as a possible D gene (5 bases). Germline assignment: CDR1 SGDLS and CDR2 YYNGEE. V lost 3 bases and J lost 5, with 8 bases in between. This CDR3 contains 12 residues. The CDR3: CASSGTWETQYF. The CDR3 DNA follows: TGTGCCAGCAGCGGGACTTGGGAGACCCAGTACTTC.

The J gene is TRBJ2-7, the V gene TRBV24-1; perhaps TRBD1 as D (6 bases). Germline-derived CDR1 and CDR2 are KGHDR and SFDVKD. This CDR3 region has 15 residues. V was cut by 4 bases and J by 2 bases, with 14 bases left in between. The CDR3 reads CATSDPGHSTYEQYF. CDR3 bases: TGTGCCACCAGTGACCCGGGACATTCTACCTACGAGCAGTACTTC.

This sequence joins TRBV11-2 and TRBJ2-1, with D perhaps assigned TRBD1 or TRBD2 (5 bases each). The germline V gene encodes CDR1 SGHAT and CDR2 FQNNGV. V lost 5 bases to trimming and J lost 4 bases, with 15 bases between them. The CDR3 has 15 residues. The DNA of the CDR3 is TGTGCCAGCAGCCGCCTGGGGGACGAGTACAATGAGCAGTTCTTC. Translated, it gives CASSRLGDEYNEQFF. The full variable domain, completed using reference TRBV11-2 and TRBJ2-1, is EAGVAQSPRYKIIEKRQSVAFWCNPISGHATLYWYQQILGQGPKLLIQFQNNGVVDDSQLPKDRFSAERLKGVDSTLKIQPAKLEDSAVYLCASSRLGDEYNEQFFGPGTRLTVL.

The genes are TRBV19 and TRBJ2-5; 9 bases fit TRBD1. Trimming cost V 3 bases and J 7 bases; bases outside gene matches: 9. This CDR3 region has 15 residues. Germline CDR1 and CDR2: LNHDA and SQIVND (reference sequence). CDR3 sequence: CASSIGGGQGVTQYF. In DNA form, the CDR3 reads TGTGCCAGTAGTATCGGTGGGGGACAGGGCGTGACCCAGTACTTC. Filled out from reference TRBV19 and TRBJ2-5, the complete variable domain reads DGGITQSPKYLFRKEGQNVTLSCEQNLNHDAMYWYRQDPGQGLRLIYYSQIVNDFQKGDIAEGYSVSREKKESFPLTVTSAQKNPTAFYLCASSIGGGQGVTQYFGPGTRLLVL.

The V call is TRBV7-9, the J call TRBJ1-3, with D possibly matching TRBD1 (6 bases). Germline CDR1 reads SEHNR; CDR2 reads FQNEAQ (reference sequence). CDR3 length equals 13 residues. The V end was cut by 5 bases, the J end by 11 bases, with 16 bases between. DNA for the CDR3: TGTGCCAGCAGCCTCGTCCTACAGGGACCCATATATTTT. The encoded protein is CASSLVLQGPIYF.

The chain couples TRBV29-1 to TRBJ1-1; D call uncertain. The germline CDR1 and CDR2 sequences are SQVTM and ANQGSEA. This CDR3 has 13 amino acids. V lost 6 bases and J lost 1, with 12 bases in between. CDR3 nucleotides: TGCAGCGTCAGAAGGACCCAGAACACTGAAGCTTTCTTT. Protein sequence: CSVRRTQNTEAFF.

The chain has TRBV28 and TRBJ1-1; D not certain. From germline, CDR1 is MDHEN and CDR2 SYDVKM. The CDR3 is 15 amino acids. Trimming took 4 bases from V and 0 from J, leaving 12 bases between them. The CDR3 here is CASSYPVPVNTEAFF. CDR3 coding DNA: TGTGCCAGCAGTTACCCGGTGCCAGTGAACACTGAAGCTTTCTTT.

V and J are TRBV5-1 and TRBJ2-1, with D possibly matching TRBD1 (6 bases). This CDR3 has 16 amino acids. The V gene's germline CDR1 is SGHRS and CDR2 YFSETQ. Between the trimmed V and J ends, which lost 0 bases and 0 bases, there was a span of 10 bases. In DNA form, the CDR3 reads TGCGCCAGCAGCTTGGATGGGGGCAGCTCCTACAATGAGCAGTTCTTC. Amino acid sequence: CASSLDGGSSYNEQFF.

The CDR3 DNA sequence: TGTGCCAGCAAAGGCAAGGTTACAACTAATGAAAAACTGTTTTTT. Translation: CASKGKVTTNEKLFF. The V and J genes are TRBV2 and TRBJ1-4; no reliable D call. This CDR3 is built from 15 residues. Between the trimmed V and J ends, which lost 7 bases and 0 bases, there was a span of 12 bases. Per the germline V gene, CDR1 is SNHLY and CDR2 is FYNNEI. Drawing the rest from reference TRBV2 and TRBJ1-4, the complete variable domain is EPEVTQTPSHQVTQMGQEVILRCVPISNHLYFYWYRQILGQKVEFLVSFYNNEISEKSEIFDDQFSVERPDGSNFTLKIRSTKLEDSAMYFCASKGKVTTNEKLFFGSGTQLSVL.

There are a few counts of this clone. V is TRBV6-2 or TRBV6-3 and J is TRBJ2-2; D is perhaps TRBD2 (5 bases). V was shortened by 2 bases and J by 1 base, with 26 bases between the two germline ends. The CDR3 is 21 residues long. Germline V gene sequence: CDR1 MNHEY, CDR2 SVGEGT. Here the CDR3 DNA reads TGTGCCAGCAGTTACCAAGCTCTGGTGGGGAGAACAGAAAAGAACACCGGGGAGCTGTTTTTT. Translation gives CASSYQALVGRTEKNTGELFF.

The chain carries TRBV5-1 and TRBJ1-3; D gene uncertain. Trimming stripped 4 bases from V and 4 bases from J, with 15 bases between. Germline-derived CDR1 and CDR2 are SGHRS and YFSETQ. The length of the CDR3 is 15 residues. The CDR3 sequence: CASSINGEWGNTIYF. In DNA form, the CDR3 reads TGCGCCAGCAGCATTAACGGGGAGTGGGGAAACACCATATATTTT.

CDR3 sequence reads: CASSETTGIGNTIYF. The CDR3, as DNA: TGTGCCAGCAGCGAAACTACAGGGATCGGAAACACCATATATTTT. The J gene is TRBJ1-3, the V gene TRBV2; possible D gene TRBD1, 6 bases. CDR3 length equals 15 residues. V shed 6 bases and J shed 4 bases, with 16 bases lying between them. In germline, CDR1 is SNHLY, CDR2 FYNNEI. The full variable domain, with the rest looked up from reference TRBV2 and TRBJ1-3, is EPEVTQTPSHQVTQMGQEVILRCVPISNHLYFYWYRQILGQKVEFLVSFYNNEISEKSEIFDDQFSVERPDGSNFTLKIRSTKLEDSAMYFCASSETTGIGNTIYFGEGSWLTVV.

The V gene is TRBV14, the J gene TRBJ2-1; TRBD2 is a possible D gene (6 bases). CDR3 size: 11 residues. From germline, CDR1 is SGHDN and CDR2 FVKESK. V shed 4 bases and J shed 13 bases, with 11 bases lying between them. CDR3 amino acids: CASSRGVLQFF. The CDR3 DNA reads TGTGCCAGCAGCCGGGGGGTCCTCCAGTTCTTC. The whole variable domain, filled in from reference TRBV14 and TRBJ2-1, reads EAGVTQFPSHSVIEKGQTVTLRCDPISGHDNLYWYRRVMGKEIKFLLHFVKESKQDESGMPNNRFLAERTGGTYSTLKVQPAELEDSGVYFCASSRGVLQFFGPGTRLTVL.

The rearrangement uses TRBV7-3 and TRBJ2-1; perhaps D is TRBD1 or TRBD2 (6 bases each). V lost 2 bases to trimming and J lost 8 bases, with 19 bases between them. Germline lookup yields CDR1 SGHTA and CDR2 FQGTGA. This CDR3 has 16 residues. The CDR3 loop reads CASSLSPGAGRDEQFF. DNA for the CDR3: TGTGCCAGCAGCTTATCCCCGGGGGCAGGGCGGGATGAGCAGTTCTTC.

The chain joins TRBV27 to TRBJ2-7; TRBD2 matches 7 bases. The CDR3 sequence is 13 residues long. Trimming removed 4 bases from V and 2 bases from J; junction bases left unmatched: 2. The germline CDR1 and CDR2 sequences are MNHEY and SMNVEV (reference sequence). The CDR3 DNA reads TGTGCCAGCAGTTGGGCGGGGGCCTACGAGCAGTACTTC. The encoded protein is CASSWAGAYEQYF.

The rearrangement links TRBV2 to TRBJ1-4; possibly TRBD1 for D (6 bases). CDR1 and CDR2 (germline): SNHLY, FYNNEI. The CDR3 covers 16 residues. V lost 3 bases and J 7 bases, leaving 18 bases between the germline ends. The DNA of the CDR3 is TGTGCCAGCAGTGAGGGGGGCGGCGCATTCGGTGAAAAACTGTTTTTT. Protein: CASSEGGGAFGEKLFF.

The rearrangement links TRBV7-2 to TRBJ1-4; D may be TRBD1 (6 bases). Looked up from germline, CDR1 is SGHTA and CDR2 is FQGNSA. V was shortened by 5 bases and J by 4 bases, with 11 bases between the two germline ends. The CDR3 covers 14 residues. The CDR3 is CASSPDSHNEKLFF. The CDR3 DNA reads TGTGCCAGCAGCCCGGACAGCCATAATGAAAAACTGTTTTTT.

This clone was picked up one time. This sequence joins TRBV11-3 and TRBJ1-3, with D possibly being TRBD1 (6 bases). This CDR3 spans 13 amino acids. V was pared by 4 bases and J by 4 bases, with 8 bases between. Germline CDR1 and CDR2: SGHNT and YENEEA. CDR3 region: CASSSGAGNTIYF. CDR3 DNA sequence: TGTGCCAGCAGCTCGGGGGCGGGAAACACCATATATTTT.

This clone occurred once. The chain has TRBV5-1 and TRBJ2-3; the D is unclear. Germline values: CDR1 SGHRS, CDR2 YFSETQ. The CDR3 runs 14 residues. V was pared by 1 base and J by 4 bases, with 10 bases between. CDR3 protein: CASSLTPASDTQYF. The CDR3 DNA reads as TGCGCCAGCAGCTTGACCCCCGCCTCAGATACGCAGTATTTT.